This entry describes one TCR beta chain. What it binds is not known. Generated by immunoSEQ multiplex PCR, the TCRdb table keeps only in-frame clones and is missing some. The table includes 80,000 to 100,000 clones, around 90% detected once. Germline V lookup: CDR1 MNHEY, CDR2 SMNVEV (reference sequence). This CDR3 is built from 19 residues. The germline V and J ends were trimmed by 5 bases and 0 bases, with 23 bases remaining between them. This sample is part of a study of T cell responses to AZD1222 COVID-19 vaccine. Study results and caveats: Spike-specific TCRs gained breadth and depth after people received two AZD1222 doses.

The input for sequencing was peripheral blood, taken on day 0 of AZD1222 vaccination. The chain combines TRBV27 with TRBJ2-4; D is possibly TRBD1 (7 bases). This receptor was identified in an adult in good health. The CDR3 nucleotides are TGTGCCAGCAGTCCCCAGAGCAGGGGGAGGCTCCTAGCCAAAAACATTCAGTACTTC. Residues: CASSPQSRGRLLAKNIQYF.